This TCR beta chain was sequenced in a study of T cells in Graves' hyperthyroidism and ophthalmopathy. The CDR3 regions of TCR beta were amplified from RNA transcripts. With the HTBI primer set, the TCR CDR3 went through a first round of RT-PCR. TCRdb reanalysed the multiplex PCR reads using MiXCR and keeps one entry per CDR3 protein. The data hold roughly 740,000 distinct CDR3 sequences, with 16% observed a single time. The receptor was derived from a man aged 18 to 29 with Graves' hyperthyroidism. The source material was blood.

The CDR3 region is CASSPFSREGNEQFF. The CDR3 DNA follows: TGTGCCAGCAGTCCCTTCTCGCGGGAGGGCAATGAGCAGTTCTTC. V and J are TRBV28 and TRBJ2-1, with TRBD2 identical over 9 bases. V was pared by 5 bases and J by 6 bases, with 8 bases of the junction left unmatched. The germline gives CDR1 MDHEN, CDR2 SYDVKM. The CDR3 contains 15 residues.